This T cell receptor (beta chain) was sequenced in a study of T cell changes during pregnancy in multiple sclerosis. Sequencing used immunoSEQ multiplex PCR; TCRdb keeps in-frame clones, though not all of them. The sample contains roughly 60,000 clones, approximately 90% of which appear only once. This CDR3 comprises 16 residues. V lost 0 bases, J lost 2 bases, and 9 bases lay in between. Looked up from germline, CDR1 is SGHRS and CDR2 is YFSETQ. The source material was CD4+ T cells from peripheral blood mononuclear cells, sampled in the first trimester of pregnancy. The V and J genes are TRBV5-1 and TRBJ1-6; no clear D. The sequence was collected from a female donor with multiple sclerosis, enrolled in a pregnancy study. The CDR3 region is CASSLVSGTYNSPLHF. In nucleotides, the CDR3 is TGCGCCAGCAGCTTGGTTTCAGGTACCTATAATTCACCCCTCCACTTT.